These 30 T cell receptor beta chains were sequenced from one sample in a study of CD8 T cells in ankylosing spondylitis. TCRdb analysed the 5' RACE reads with MiXCR anew, one entry per CDR3 protein. The sample lists around 150,000 distinct CDR3 sequences, about 6.7% occurring once. Source material: blood, either unsorted or a sorted T cell fraction (not recorded which). Receptors originate from a female donor with ankylosing spondylitis or in good health (not recorded which).

This clonotype was seen many times. The V gene is TRBV19, the J gene TRBJ1-1, with 9 bases that match TRBD1. CDR1 LNHDA and CDR2 SQIVND come from the germline V gene (reference sequence). This CDR3 is built from 15 residues. V lost 3 bases to trimming and J lost 7 bases; unmatched junction nucleotides: 9. The DNA for the CDR3 is TGTGCCAGTAGTATTCGTGGGACAGGGCCTGTTGAAGCTTTCTTT. It codes for CASSIRGTGPVEAFF.

This clonotype was counted at least ten times. The rearrangement links TRBV6-2 or TRBV6-3 to TRBJ2-7, with D maybe TRBD1 (5 bases). The V gene's germline CDR1 is MNHEY and CDR2 SVGEGT. The germline V and J ends were trimmed by 5 bases and 1 base, with 12 bases remaining between them. This CDR3 has 14 residues. CDR3 region: CASSRDSPSYEQYF. The CDR3 DNA reads TGTGCCAGCAGTCGAGACAGCCCTTCCTACGAGCAGTACTTC.

This clonotype was counted once. The chain links TRBV29-1 to TRBJ2-4; no definite D call. The CDR3 consists of 12 residues. Germline V gene lookup returns CDR1 SQVTM and CDR2 ANQGSEA. The V and J ends lost 4 bases and 8 bases respectively, with 12 bases between them. The CDR3 sequence: CSVAAGSDIQYF. In nucleotides, the CDR3 is TGCAGCGTTGCTGCCGGATCGGACATTCAGTACTTC. Complete variable domain (other parts from reference TRBV29-1 and TRBJ2-4): SAVISQKPSRDICQRGTSLTIQCQVDSQVTMMFWYRQQPGQSLTLIATANQGSEATYESGFVIDKFPISRPNLTFSTLTVSNMSPEDSSIYLCSVAAGSDIQYFGAGTRLSVL.

This clonotype was picked up many times. The chain carries TRBV10-3 and TRBJ2-3; D perhaps matches TRBD2 (7 bases). The length of the CDR3 is 16 residues. Trimming removed 3 bases at V and 0 bases at J, with 13 bases between. The V gene's germline CDR1 is ENHRY and CDR2 SYGVKD. The CDR3 loop reads CAISEGGALSTDTQYF. The CDR3 region has the DNA TGTGCCATCAGTGAAGGGGGGGCCCTTAGCACAGATACGCAGTATTTT.

This clonotype was counted many times. V is TRBV7-2 and J is TRBJ1-6; 9 bases line up with TRBD1. V was pared by 5 bases and J by 8 bases, with 4 bases of the junction left unmatched. Germline values: CDR1 SGHTA, CDR2 FQGNSA. This CDR3 contains 14 residues. The CDR3 sequence is CASSLQGAHSPLHF. The CDR3 DNA reads as TGTGCCAGCAGCCTACAGGGGGCCCATTCACCCCTCCACTTT.

This clonotype has ten or more counts. The chain uses TRBV12-3 or TRBV12-4 and TRBJ2-5; possible D gene TRBD1, 6 bases. The CDR3 consists of 16 residues. The germline V and J ends were trimmed by 6 bases and 7 bases, with 24 bases remaining between them. CDR3 sequence: CASRNLQGPGSATQYF. The CDR3 bases are TGTGCCAGCAGGAACCTCCAGGGGCCCGGATCGGCGACCCAGTACTTC.

This clonotype was recorded a few times. The chain recombines TRBV6-5 with TRBJ1-4, with 7 bases lining up with TRBD1. V lost 2 bases to trimming and J lost 12 bases; unmatched junction nucleotides: 3. The CDR3 has 12 residues. Germline V lookup: CDR1 MNHEY, CDR2 SVGAGI. CDR3 in DNA: TGTGCCAGCAGTTACCGGACAGGCGAACTGTTTTTT. Amino acids: CASSYRTGELFF.

This clonotype was counted a few times. The V gene is TRBV18, the J gene TRBJ2-1; no firm D call. V lost 3 bases, J lost 9 bases, and 9 bases lay in between. The V gene's germline CDR1 is KGHSH and CDR2 LQKENI. The CDR3 consists of 12 residues. CDR3 in DNA: TGTGCCAGCTCACCGCAGATGCCTGAGCAGTTCTTC. Translation gives CASSPQMPEQFF.

There are many counts of this clonotype. The chain joins TRBV5-1 to TRBJ1-1; possible D gene TRBD1, 6 bases. CDR1 is SGHRS and CDR2 is YFSETQ in the germline V gene. The CDR3 length is 16 residues. The germline V and J ends were trimmed by 2 bases and 4 bases, with 18 bases remaining between them. As DNA, the CDR3 is TGCGCCAGCAGCTTAGGGGGAAGAGGGGCGGTCACTGAAGCTTTCTTT. It translates to CASSLGGRGAVTEAFF.

This clonotype was counted many times. The rearrangement uses TRBV29-1 and TRBJ1-2; 8 nucleotides agree with TRBD1. With 6 bases clipped from V and 0 bases from J, the junction kept 3 bases outside the gene matches. The CDR3 contains 13 residues. Germline CDR1 and CDR2: SQVTM and ANQGSEA. CDR3 nucleotides: TGCAGCGTGCGGACAGGGTCTAACTATGGCTACACCTTC. Translation gives CSVRTGSNYGYTF.

This clonotype has at least ten counts. The J gene is TRBJ2-1, the V gene TRBV18; 9 nucleotides line up with TRBD1. With 2 bases clipped from V and 7 bases from J, the junction kept 9 bases outside the gene matches. There are 16 residues in the CDR3. Per germline, CDR1 KGHSH and CDR2 LQKENI. CDR3 sequence (DNA): TGTGCCAGCTCACCATCTCCGGGACAGGGTAAAAATGAGCAGTTCTTC. Translated, it gives CASSPSPGQGKNEQFF. Using reference TRBV18 and TRBJ2-1 for the parts outside the CDR3, the full variable domain is NAGVMQNPRHLVRRRGQEARLRCSPMKGHSHVYWYRQLPEEGLKFMVYLQKENIIDESGMPKERFSAEFPKEGPSILRIQQVVRGDSAAYFCASSPSPGQGKNEQFFGPGTRLTVL.

This clonotype was seen many times. The chain recombines TRBV12-3 or TRBV12-4 with TRBJ1-3; the D gene is possibly TRBD1 (5 bases). V gave up 4 bases and J gave up 0 bases, with 10 bases separating them. The CDR3 is 15 amino acids. The CDR3 bases are TGTGCCAGCAGTTCAGGGATCTCCTCTGGAAACACCATATATTTT. As protein: CASSSGISSGNTIYF.

This clonotype was seen repeatedly, ten times or more. V usage is TRBV6-2 or TRBV6-3 and J usage is TRBJ2-7; TRBD2 is a possible D gene (5 bases). Trimming shortened V by 6 bases and J by 2 bases, and 5 bases separated the two germline ends. Germline values: CDR1 MNHEY, CDR2 SVGEGT. The CDR3 sequence is 11 residues long. This CDR3 is CASSGAYEQYF. As DNA, the CDR3 is TGTGCCAGCAGCGGGGCCTACGAGCAGTACTTC.

The chain employs TRBV11-1 and TRBJ1-1; D is possibly TRBD1 (5 bases). The germline V and J ends were trimmed by 5 bases and 0 bases, with 22 bases remaining between them. This CDR3 has 18 residues. Germline CDR1 SGHAT, CDR2 FQDESV (reference sequence). CDR3 sequence: CASSLAVGASIMNTEAFF. The CDR3 DNA is TGTGCCAGCAGCCTCGCGGTCGGGGCTTCAATAATGAACACTGAAGCTTTCTTT. Complete variable domain (other parts from reference TRBV11-1 and TRBJ1-1): EAEVAQSPRYKITEKSQAVAFWCDPISGHATLYWYRQILGQGPELLVQFQDESVVDDSQLPKDRFSAERLKGVDSTLKIQPAELGDSAMYLCASSLAVGASIMNTEAFFGQGTRLTVV.

This clonotype was observed a few times. This chain links TRBV3-1 with TRBJ2-1; TRBD2 matches at 15 bases. The germline CDR1 and CDR2 sequences are LGHDT and YNNKEL (reference sequence). The CDR3 length is 18 residues. Losses at the gene ends were 10 bases for V and 3 bases for J; bases not matched to a gene: 13. The CDR3 region has the DNA TGTGCCACCTCCCAATCGGGACTAGCGGGGGGAAGCTACAATGAGCAGTTCTTC. It codes for CATSQSGLAGGSYNEQFF.

This clonotype was picked up many times. The chain has TRBV9 and TRBJ2-1, with D possibly TRBD2 on 6 matching bases. The ends were cut back, 3 bases at V and 6 bases at J, with 7 bases in the middle. Germline V CDR1 and CDR2: SGDLS, YYNGEE. The CDR3 extends over 12 amino acids. Here the CDR3 DNA reads TGTGCCAGCAGCGGAGCGGGCAATGAGCAGTTCTTC. This translates into CASSGAGNEQFF.

This clonotype was counted at least ten times. This rearrangement joins TRBV28 to TRBJ1-1; D not certain. CDR1 is MDHEN, CDR2 SYDVKM, per germline. The CDR3 consists of 11 residues. Trimming removed 6 bases at V and 1 base at J, with 3 bases between. The CDR3, as DNA: TGTGCCAGCAGGCAGAACACTGAAGCTTTCTTT. Protein: CASRQNTEAFF.

This clonotype was observed many times. CDR3 sequence (DNA): TGTGCCAGCAGTTCCTCTCAGACAGATTCGGATGAGCAGTTCTTC. Protein sequence: CASSSSQTDSDEQFF. This chain connects TRBV12-3 or TRBV12-4 to TRBJ2-1; D possibly corresponds to TRBD1 (5 bases). Trimming took off 4 bases at V and 8 bases at J, with 18 bases between the two ends. This CDR3 comprises 15 residues.

This clonotype was seen at least ten times. The chain is built from TRBV5-1 and TRBJ1-5; D is uncertain. This CDR3 is 15 amino acids long. Trimming shortened V by 0 bases and J by 0 bases, and 7 bases separated the two germline ends. Germline V CDR1 and CDR2: SGHRS, YFSETQ. CDR3 sequence (DNA): TGCGCCAGCAGCTTGGACATCAATAGCAATCAGCCCCAGCATTTT. Its translation: CASSLDINSNQPQHF.

Remarks on this clonotype: With a much larger clone just one base away, this may be a read error. The genes are TRBV18 and TRBJ2-1, with 10 bases identical to TRBD2. The CDR3 loop spans 15 amino acids. With 4 bases clipped from V and 13 bases from J, the junction kept 13 bases outside the gene matches. Germline V gene data show CDR1 as KGHSH and CDR2 as LQKENI. This CDR3 reads CASSQIASGGDKQFF. CDR3 DNA sequence: TGTGCCAGCTCACAAATCGCTAGCGGGGGAGACAAACAGTTCTTC.

This clonotype was recorded at least ten times. The chain carries TRBV15 and TRBJ2-2; 7 bases agree with TRBD1. Germline CDR1 LNHNV, CDR2 YYDKDF (reference sequence). The CDR3 contains 16 residues. V shed 3 bases and J 5 bases; nucleotides not matched to a gene: 9. The CDR3 sequence: CATSSPGQLDTGELFF. The CDR3 DNA is TGTGCCACCAGCAGCCCGGGACAGTTGGATACCGGGGAGCTGTTTTTT.

The chain has TRBV7-2 and TRBJ2-7; D perhaps matches TRBD1 (6 bases). CDR1 is SGHTA and CDR2 is FQGNSA in the germline V gene. The length of the CDR3 is 16 residues. Trimming took 2 bases from V and 2 from J, leaving 16 bases between them. The CDR3 DNA is TGTGCCAGCAGCTTAATTCCCCAGGGGTCCCCCTACGAGCAGTACTTC. Translation gives CASSLIPQGSPYEQYF.

The V call is TRBV6-5, the J call TRBJ2-7; the D gene is possibly TRBD2 (5 bases). The V end was cut by 0 bases, the J end by 11 bases, with 11 bases between. Germline values: CDR1 MNHEY, CDR2 SVGAGI. The CDR3 is 12 residues long. The CDR3 nucleotides read TGTGCCAGCAGTTACTCTCCGGGGAAGGAGTACTTC. It codes for CASSYSPGKEYF.

This clonotype was seen many times. This chain uses TRBV7-2 with TRBJ2-1, with 7 nucleotides matching TRBD2. Trimming removed 1 base from V and 15 bases from J; junction bases left unmatched: 12. CDR3 length: 14 residues. Germline lookup yields CDR1 SGHTA and CDR2 FQGNSA. CDR3 protein: CASSLDGGTTFGFF. The CDR3 DNA sequence: TGTGCCAGCAGCTTAGATGGAGGGACTACCTTCGGGTTCTTC.

This clonotype was counted a few times. The V and J genes are TRBV7-9 and TRBJ2-1; 8 bases line up with TRBD2. Per the germline V gene, CDR1 is SEHNR and CDR2 is FQNEAQ (reference sequence). V was pared by 5 bases and J by 0 bases, with 9 bases of the junction left unmatched. The CDR3 has 17 amino acids. The CDR3 sequence: CASSPVRGGSSYNEQFF. The CDR3 coding sequence is TGTGCCAGCAGCCCCGTTCGGGGGGGATCCTCCTACAATGAGCAGTTCTTC.

This clonotype was seen repeatedly, ten times or more. The chain is built from TRBV6-1 and TRBJ1-1, with a possible D match to TRBD1 (5 bases). V shed 3 bases and J shed 2 bases, with 7 bases lying between them. This CDR3 region has 13 residues. Germline V gene sequence: CDR1 MNHNS, CDR2 SASEGT. CDR3 nucleotides: TGTGCCAGCAGTGACCAGGGAAACACTGAAGCTTTCTTT. It encodes CASSDQGNTEAFF.

This clonotype has at least ten counts. This chain uses TRBV7-3 with TRBJ1-1; D unresolved. V gave up 6 bases and J gave up 3 bases, with 14 bases separating them. The CDR3 runs 14 residues. Germline assignment: CDR1 SGHTA and CDR2 FQGTGA. The CDR3: CASSLTQSDTEAFF. The CDR3 bases are TGTGCCAGCAGTTTGACCCAGTCGGACACTGAAGCTTTCTTT.

This clonotype was counted ten times or more. This could be a read error, since a much larger clone is one nucleotide away. This sequence joins TRBV7-9 and TRBJ2-3; D gene unclear. In germline, CDR1 is SEHNR, CDR2 FQNEAQ (reference sequence). CDR3 length: 12 amino acids. The V and J ends lost 3 bases and 2 bases respectively, with 3 bases between them. CDR3 in amino acids: CASSFDTDTQYF. CDR3 DNA: TGTGCCAGCAGCTTCGACACAGATACGCAGTATTTT.

This clonotype was counted many times. The chain employs TRBV3-1 and TRBJ1-2; D is undetermined. CDR3 size: 13 residues. Trimming took off 2 bases at V and 7 bases at J, with 11 bases between the two ends. Germline V gene data show CDR1 as LGHDT and CDR2 as YNNKEL (reference sequence). The CDR3 coding sequence is TGTGCCAGCAGCCAACTGACTGAAATTGGCTACACCTTC. This sequence encodes CASSQLTEIGYTF.

The chain links TRBV5-1 to TRBJ2-3, with 7 bases fitting TRBD2. The ends lost 3 bases at V and 3 bases at J; junction bases unmatched: 10. Germline CDR1 reads SGHRS; CDR2 reads YFSETQ. The CDR3 loop spans 16 amino acids. CDR3 sequence: CASSWGSGFDTDTQYF. In DNA form, the CDR3 reads TGCGCCAGCAGCTGGGGTAGCGGGTTTGATACAGATACGCAGTATTTT. The whole variable domain, remainder taken from reference TRBV5-1 and TRBJ2-3, is KAGVTQTPRYLIKTRGQQVTLSCSPISGHRSVSWYQQTPGQGLQFLFEYFSETQRNKGNFPGRFSGRQFSNSRSEMNVSTLELGDSALYLCASSWGSGFDTDTQYFGPGTRLTVL.